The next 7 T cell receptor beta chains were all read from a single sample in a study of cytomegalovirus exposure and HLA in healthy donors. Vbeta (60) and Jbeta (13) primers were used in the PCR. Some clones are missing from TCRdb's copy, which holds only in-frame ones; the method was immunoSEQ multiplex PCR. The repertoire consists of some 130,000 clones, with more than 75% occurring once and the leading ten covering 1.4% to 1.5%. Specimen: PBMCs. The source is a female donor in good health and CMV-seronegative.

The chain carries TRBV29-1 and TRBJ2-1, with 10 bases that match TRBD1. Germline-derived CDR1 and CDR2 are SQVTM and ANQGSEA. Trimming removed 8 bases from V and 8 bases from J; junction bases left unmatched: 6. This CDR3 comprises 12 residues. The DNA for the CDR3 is TGCAGCTCGGACAGGGGGTCGGATGAGCAGTTCTTC. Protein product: CSSDRGSDEQFF.

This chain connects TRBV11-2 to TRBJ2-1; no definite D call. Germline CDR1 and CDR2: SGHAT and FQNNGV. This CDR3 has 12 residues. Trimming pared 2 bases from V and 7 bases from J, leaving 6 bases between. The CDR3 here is CASSLLSNEQFF. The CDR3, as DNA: TGTGCCAGCAGCTTACTCAGTAATGAGCAGTTCTTC.

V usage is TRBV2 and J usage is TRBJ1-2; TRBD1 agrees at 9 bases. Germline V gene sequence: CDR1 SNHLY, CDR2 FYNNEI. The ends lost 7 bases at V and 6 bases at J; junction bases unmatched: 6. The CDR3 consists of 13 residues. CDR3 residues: CASTFTGGDGYTF. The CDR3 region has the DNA TGTGCCAGCACATTCACAGGGGGCGATGGCTACACCTTC.

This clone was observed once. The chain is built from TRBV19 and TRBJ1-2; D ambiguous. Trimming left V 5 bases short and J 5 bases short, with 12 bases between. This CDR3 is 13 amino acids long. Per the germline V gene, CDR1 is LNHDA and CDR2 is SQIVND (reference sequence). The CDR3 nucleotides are TGTGCCAGTAGTCGCGAGGCCGATTATGGCTACACCTTC. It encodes CASSREADYGYTF. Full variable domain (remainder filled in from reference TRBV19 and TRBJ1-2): DGGITQSPKYLFRKEGQNVTLSCEQNLNHDAMYWYRQDPGQGLRLIYYSQIVNDFQKGDIAEGYSVSREKKESFPLTVTSAQKNPTAFYLCASSREADYGYTFGSGTRLTVV.

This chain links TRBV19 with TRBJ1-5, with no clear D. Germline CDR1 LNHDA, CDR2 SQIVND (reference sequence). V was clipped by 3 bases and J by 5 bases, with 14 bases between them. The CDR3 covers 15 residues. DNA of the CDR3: TGTGCCAGTAGTATCCTCAGACGGAGGGATCAGCCCCAGCATTTT. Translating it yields CASSILRRRDQPQHF.

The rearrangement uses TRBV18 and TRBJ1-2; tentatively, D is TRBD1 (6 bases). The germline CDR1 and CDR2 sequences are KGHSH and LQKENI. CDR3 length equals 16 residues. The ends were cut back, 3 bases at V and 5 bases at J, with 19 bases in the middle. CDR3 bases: TGTGCCAGCTCACCTAACCCCGGACAGTCATCTTATGGCTACACCTTC. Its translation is CASSPNPGQSSYGYTF.

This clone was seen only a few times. The CDR3 DNA sequence: TGTGCCAGCAGCCTGGACAGGCGCAATGAGCAGTTCTTC. Protein sequence: CASSLDRRNEQFF. J is TRBJ2-1 and V is TRBV7-2, with TRBD1 matching 7 bases. The ends lost 5 bases at V and 6 bases at J; junction bases unmatched: 4. The CDR3 has 13 residues. Germline V lookup: CDR1 SGHTA, CDR2 FQGNSA.